These 14 T cell receptor beta chains came from one sample sequenced in a study of blood T cell repertoires in COVID-19. The method was immunoSEQ multiplex PCR; TCRdb's version includes in-frame clones alone and lacks a portion of them. The repertoire holds a few hundred thousand clones, with over 75% as singletons. The specimen sequenced was PBMCs or T cells enriched from blood (not recorded which). The receptors derive from a young man who had recovered from COVID-19.

The chain couples TRBV20-1 to TRBJ1-1; tentatively, D is TRBD1 (6 bases). This CDR3 region has 11 residues. Trimming shortened V by 5 bases and J by 7 bases, and 11 bases separated the two germline ends. In germline, CDR1 is DFQATT, CDR2 SNEGSKA (reference sequence). CDR3 in DNA: TGCAGTGCTGATCGACAGGTTGAAGCTTTCTTT. Protein sequence: CSADRQVEAFF.

This clone was recorded only once. Sequence at one end of the junction differs from germline and may be a read error. The chain combines TRBV11-2 with TRBJ2-1, with no clear D. The CDR3 has 11 amino acids. CDR1 is SGHAT, CDR2 FQNNGV, per germline. CDR3 bases: TGTGCCAGCAGCTTAAACAAGGAGCAGTTCTTC. Translated, it gives CASSLNKEQFF.

The J gene is TRBJ2-5, the V gene TRBV3-1 (or the pseudogene TRBV3-2), with TRBD1 as a possible D gene (7 bases). Germline values: CDR1 LGHDT, CDR2 YNNKEL (reference sequence). CDR3 length: 15 amino acids. The ends were cut back, 0 bases at V and 4 bases at J, with 12 bases in the middle. CDR3 amino acids: CASSQDGGGGETQYF. The CDR3 nucleotides are TGTGCCAGCAGCCAAGACGGAGGGGGCGGAGAGACCCAGTACTTC.

The chain is built from TRBV6-2 or TRBV6-3 and TRBJ2-4; 9 bases are shared with TRBD2. J was trimmed by 0 bases and V by 2 bases; bases with no gene match: 11. CDR3 size: 19 residues. Germline assignment: CDR1 MNHEY and CDR2 SVGEGT. In DNA, the CDR3 is TGTGCCAGCAGTTACACCCGAGCGGGAGGCCCTCTAGCCAAAAACATTCAGTACTTC. Protein: CASSYTRAGGPLAKNIQYF.

The rearrangement links TRBV6-5 to TRBJ2-7; 11 bases align to TRBD2. The CDR3 contains 14 residues. V gave up 6 bases and J gave up 7 bases; unmatched junction bases: 8. CDR1 is MNHEY, CDR2 SVGAGI, per germline. CDR3 in amino acids: CASSISGRAAEQYF. The CDR3 nucleotides are TGTGCCAGCAGCATTAGCGGGAGGGCCGCAGAGCAGTACTTC.

V is TRBV29-1 and J is TRBJ2-3; D unresolved. This CDR3 has 13 amino acids. Per germline, CDR1 SQVTM and CDR2 ANQGSEA. Trimming took off 0 bases at V and 3 bases at J, with 7 bases between the two ends. CDR3 bases: TGCAGCGTTGAAGAATACTTAACAGATACGCAGTATTTT. This encodes CSVEEYLTDTQYF.

The sample holds one count of this clone. The V call is TRBV6-5, the J call TRBJ2-7; D remains ambiguous. In germline, CDR1 is MNHEY, CDR2 SVGAGI. V was cut by 2 bases and J by 0 bases, with 11 bases left in between. The CDR3 length is 15 residues. CDR3 loop: CASSYNPQSSYEQYF. CDR3 in DNA: TGTGCCAGCAGTTACAATCCACAGAGCTCCTACGAGCAGTACTTC.

The rearrangement joins TRBV27 to TRBJ1-2; D unclear. The CDR3 is 12 residues long. Germline CDR1 MNHEY, CDR2 SMNVEV (reference sequence). Between the trimmed V and J ends, which lost 7 bases and 2 bases, there was a span of 8 bases. The chain's CDR3 is CASTTGNYGYTF. CDR3 in DNA: TGTGCCAGCACGACTGGAAACTATGGCTACACCTTC.

With regard to this clone: The sample holds other DNA sequences that translate to the same CDR3. The chain is built from TRBV5-1 and TRBJ2-2, with 7 bases lining up with TRBD1. The length of the CDR3 is 15 residues. J lost 4 bases, V lost 2 bases, and 5 bases had no gene match. The germline gives CDR1 SGHRS, CDR2 YFSETQ. The CDR3 sequence: CASSLDRVSTGELFF. The CDR3 region has the DNA TGCGCCAGCAGCTTAGACAGGGTGAGCACCGGGGAGCTGTTTTTT.

As to this clone: An end of the junction differs from the germline gene, which may be a read error. The CDR3 region is CASRLYLTQGAGAFF. CDR3 nucleotide sequence: TGTGCCAGCAGATTATACCTAACACAGGGGGCTGGAGCTTTCTTT. The chain recombines TRBV27 with TRBJ1-1; 9 bases are shared with TRBD1. Germline V lookup: CDR1 MNHEY, CDR2 SMNVEV (reference sequence). The CDR3 is 15 amino acids.

The V and J genes are TRBV18 and TRBJ1-3; D remains unclear. This CDR3 comprises 17 residues. CDR1 is KGHSH and CDR2 is LQKENI in the germline V gene. V was cut by 2 bases and J by 0 bases, with 14 bases left in between. In DNA, the CDR3 is TGTGCCAGCTCACCAAGTAGCGGGGAAAGCTCTGGAAACACCATATATTTT. Protein: CASSPSSGESSGNTIYF.

The chain recombines TRBV7-9 with TRBJ2-2; perhaps TRBD1 as D (5 bases). Germline V CDR1 and CDR2: SEHNR, FQNEAQ (reference sequence). Trimming shortened V by 6 bases and J by 5 bases, and 13 bases separated the two germline ends. This CDR3 has 14 amino acids. CDR3 sequence reads: CASSFRAGTGELFF. The CDR3 bases are TGTGCCAGCAGTTTCAGGGCCGGAACCGGGGAGCTGTTTTTT. The full variable domain, completed using reference TRBV7-9 and TRBJ2-2, is DTGVSQNPRHKITKRGQNVTFRCDPISEHNRLYWYRQTLGQGPEFLTYFQNEAQLEKSRLLSDRFSAERPKGSFSTLEIQRTEQGDSAMYLCASSFRAGTGELFFGEGSRLTVL.

In this sample, this clone turned up a few times. The genes are TRBV4-2 and TRBJ1-1; maybe TRBD1 (5 bases). Germline CDR1 is LGHNA and CDR2 is YNFKEQ. Trimming shortened V by 0 bases and J by 1 base, and 12 bases separated the two germline ends. The CDR3 is 16 amino acids. The CDR3 region has the DNA TGTGCCAGCAGCCAAGATAACAGGCCGGGGAACACTGAAGCTTTCTTT. It specifies CASSQDNRPGNTEAFF.

In its sample, this clone was seen once. The chain carries TRBV7-9 and TRBJ1-3; possibly TRBD1 for D (5 bases). Looked up from germline, CDR1 is SEHNR and CDR2 is FQNEAQ (reference sequence). V lost 5 bases and J lost 1, with 18 bases in between. The CDR3 is made up of 17 amino acids. The CDR3 is CASSPRIKGRSGNTIYF. CDR3 in DNA: TGTGCCAGCAGCCCACGAATTAAGGGGCGATCTGGAAACACCATATATTTT.